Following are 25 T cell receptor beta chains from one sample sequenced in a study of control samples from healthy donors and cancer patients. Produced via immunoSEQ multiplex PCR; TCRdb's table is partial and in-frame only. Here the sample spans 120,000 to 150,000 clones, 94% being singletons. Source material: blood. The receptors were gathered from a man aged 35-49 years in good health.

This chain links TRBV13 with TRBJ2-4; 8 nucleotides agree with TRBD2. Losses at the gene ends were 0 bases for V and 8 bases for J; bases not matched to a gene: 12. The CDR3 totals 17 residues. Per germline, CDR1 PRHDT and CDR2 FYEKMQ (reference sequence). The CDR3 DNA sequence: TGTGCCAGCAGCTTAGGTGTGGGACGGGAGGGCCTGTACATTCAGTACTTC. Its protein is CASSLGVGREGLYIQYF.

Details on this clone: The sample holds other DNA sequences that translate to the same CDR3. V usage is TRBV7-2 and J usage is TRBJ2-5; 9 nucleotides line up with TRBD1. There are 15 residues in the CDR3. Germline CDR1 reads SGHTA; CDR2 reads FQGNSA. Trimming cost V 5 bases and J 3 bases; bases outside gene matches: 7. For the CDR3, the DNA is TGTGCCAGCAGCCCAGGACAGGGGTGGGAAGAGACCCAGTACTTC. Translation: CASSPGQGWEETQYF.

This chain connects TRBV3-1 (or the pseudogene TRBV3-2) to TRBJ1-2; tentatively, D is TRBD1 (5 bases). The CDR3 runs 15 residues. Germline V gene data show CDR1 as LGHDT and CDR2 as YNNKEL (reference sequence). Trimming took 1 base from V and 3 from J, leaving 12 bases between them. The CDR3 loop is CASSQGQGKDYGYTF. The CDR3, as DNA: TGTGCCAGCAGCCAAGGTCAGGGTAAGGACTATGGCTACACCTTC.

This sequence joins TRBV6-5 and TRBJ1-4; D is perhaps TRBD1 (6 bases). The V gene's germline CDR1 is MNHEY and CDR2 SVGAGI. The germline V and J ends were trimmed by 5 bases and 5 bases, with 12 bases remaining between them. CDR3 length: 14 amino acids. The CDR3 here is CASSQQGGNEKLFF. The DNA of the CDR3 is TGTGCCAGCAGTCAACAGGGTGGAAATGAAAAACTGTTTTTT.

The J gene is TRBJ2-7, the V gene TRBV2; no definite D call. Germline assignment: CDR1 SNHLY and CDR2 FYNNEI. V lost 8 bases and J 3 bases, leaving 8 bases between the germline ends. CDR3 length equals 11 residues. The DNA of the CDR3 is TGTGCCAGCGAGGTCCTCTACGAGCAGTACTTC. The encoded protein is CASEVLYEQYF.

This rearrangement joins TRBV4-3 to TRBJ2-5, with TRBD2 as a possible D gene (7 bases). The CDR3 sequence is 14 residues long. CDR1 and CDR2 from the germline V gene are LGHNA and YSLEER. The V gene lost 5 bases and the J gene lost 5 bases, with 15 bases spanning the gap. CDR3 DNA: TGCGCCAGCAGCAAAGGGCGGGGGCTTGAGACCCAGTACTTC. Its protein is CASSKGRGLETQYF.

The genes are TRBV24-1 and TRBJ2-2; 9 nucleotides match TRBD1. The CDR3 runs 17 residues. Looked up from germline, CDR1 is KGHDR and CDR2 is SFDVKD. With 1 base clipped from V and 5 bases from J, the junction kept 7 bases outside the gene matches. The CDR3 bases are TGTGCCACCAGTGATTTTGAGGGGACAGGGCCGACCGGGGAGCTGTTTTTT. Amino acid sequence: CATSDFEGTGPTGELFF.

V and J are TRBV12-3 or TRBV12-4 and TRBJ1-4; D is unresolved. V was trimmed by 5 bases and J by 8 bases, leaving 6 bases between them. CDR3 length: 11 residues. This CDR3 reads CASSGIEKLFF. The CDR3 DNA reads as TGTGCCAGCAGTGGAATAGAAAAACTGTTTTTT.

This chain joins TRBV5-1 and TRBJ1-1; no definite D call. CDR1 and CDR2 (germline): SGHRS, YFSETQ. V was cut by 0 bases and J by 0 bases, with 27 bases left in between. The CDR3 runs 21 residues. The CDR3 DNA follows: TGCGCCAGCAGCTTGGGGTCGTTGGCACGTCACGGCTCTTACATGAACACTGAAGCTTTCTTT. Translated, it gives CASSLGSLARHGSYMNTEAFF.

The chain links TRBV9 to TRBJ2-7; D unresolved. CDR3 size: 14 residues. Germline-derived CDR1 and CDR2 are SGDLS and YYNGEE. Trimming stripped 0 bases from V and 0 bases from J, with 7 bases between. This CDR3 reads CASSVGDPSYEQYF. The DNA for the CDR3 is TGTGCCAGCAGCGTAGGAGATCCCTCCTACGAGCAGTACTTC.

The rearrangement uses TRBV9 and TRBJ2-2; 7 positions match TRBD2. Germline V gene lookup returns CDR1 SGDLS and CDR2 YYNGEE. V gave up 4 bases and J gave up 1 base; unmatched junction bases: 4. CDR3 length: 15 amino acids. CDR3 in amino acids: CASSLTGGNTGELFF. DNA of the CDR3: TGTGCCAGCAGCCTCACGGGAGGGAACACCGGGGAGCTGTTTTTT.

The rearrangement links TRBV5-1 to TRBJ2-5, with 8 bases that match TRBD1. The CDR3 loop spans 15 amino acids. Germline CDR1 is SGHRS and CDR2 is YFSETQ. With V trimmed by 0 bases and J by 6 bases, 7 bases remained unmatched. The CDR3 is CASSLVRQGPKTQYF. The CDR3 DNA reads TGCGCCAGCAGCTTGGTGCGACAGGGGCCGAAGACCCAGTACTTC.

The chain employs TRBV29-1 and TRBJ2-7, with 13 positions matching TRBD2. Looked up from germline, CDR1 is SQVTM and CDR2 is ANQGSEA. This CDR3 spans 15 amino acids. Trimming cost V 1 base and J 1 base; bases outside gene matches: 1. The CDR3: CSVEGGLAGSYEQYF. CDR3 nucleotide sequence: TGCAGCGTTGAAGGGGGACTAGCGGGATCCTACGAGCAGTACTTC.

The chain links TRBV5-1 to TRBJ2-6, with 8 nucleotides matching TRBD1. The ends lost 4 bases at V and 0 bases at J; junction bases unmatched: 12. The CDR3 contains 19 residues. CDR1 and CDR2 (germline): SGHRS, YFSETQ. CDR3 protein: CASSHNLRTGSSGANVLTF. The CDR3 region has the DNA TGCGCCAGCAGCCACAATCTTCGGACAGGGAGCTCTGGGGCCAACGTCCTGACTTTC.

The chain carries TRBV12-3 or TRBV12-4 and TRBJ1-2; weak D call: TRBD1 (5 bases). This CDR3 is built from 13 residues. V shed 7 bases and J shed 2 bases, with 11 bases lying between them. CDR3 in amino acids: CASTARDNYGYTF. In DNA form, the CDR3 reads TGTGCCAGCACCGCCCGGGACAACTATGGCTACACCTTC.

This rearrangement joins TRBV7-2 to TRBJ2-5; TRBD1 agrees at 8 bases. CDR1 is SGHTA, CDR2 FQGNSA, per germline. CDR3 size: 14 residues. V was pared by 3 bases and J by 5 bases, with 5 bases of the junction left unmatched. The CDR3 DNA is TGTGCCAGCAGCTTGACAGGGGCCGTCGAGACCCAGTACTTC. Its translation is CASSLTGAVETQYF.

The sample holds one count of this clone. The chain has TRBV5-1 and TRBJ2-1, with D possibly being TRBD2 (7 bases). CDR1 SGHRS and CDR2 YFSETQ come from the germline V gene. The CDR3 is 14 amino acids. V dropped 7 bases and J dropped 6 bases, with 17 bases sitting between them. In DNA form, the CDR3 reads TGCGCCAGCGGGGGCGGGGGAAAGGGCAATGAGCAGTTCTTC. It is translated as CASGGGGKGNEQFF.

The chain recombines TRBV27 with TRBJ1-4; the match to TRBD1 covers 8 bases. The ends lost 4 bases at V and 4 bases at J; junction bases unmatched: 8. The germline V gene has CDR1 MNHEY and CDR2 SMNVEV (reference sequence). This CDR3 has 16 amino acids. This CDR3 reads CASSSLGQGLNEKLFF. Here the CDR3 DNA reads TGTGCCAGCAGTTCCCTAGGACAGGGCCTTAATGAAAAACTGTTTTTT.

CDR3 coding DNA: TGTGCCAGCAGCTTAAGGGCGAGGGACAGGGGGGCCCACGAGCAGTACTTC. It codes for CASSLRARDRGAHEQYF. The chain employs TRBV7-3 and TRBJ2-7; 11 positions match TRBD1. Germline CDR1 reads SGHTA; CDR2 reads FQGTGA. CDR3 size: 17 residues. J was trimmed by 5 bases and V by 1 base; bases with no gene match: 10. Full variable domain (remainder filled in from reference TRBV7-3 and TRBJ2-7): GAGVSQTPSNKVTEKGKYVELRCDPISGHTALYWYRQSLGQGPEFLIYFQGTGAADDSGLPNDRFFAVRPEGSVSTLKIQRTERGDSAVYLCASSLRARDRGAHEQYFGPGTRLTVT.

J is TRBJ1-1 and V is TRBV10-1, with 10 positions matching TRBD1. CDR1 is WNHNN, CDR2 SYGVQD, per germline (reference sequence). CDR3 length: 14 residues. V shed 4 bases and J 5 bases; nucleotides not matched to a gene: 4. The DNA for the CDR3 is TGCGCCAGCAGTGGACAGGGGGCAGGGACTGAAGCTTTCTTT. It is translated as CASSGQGAGTEAFF.

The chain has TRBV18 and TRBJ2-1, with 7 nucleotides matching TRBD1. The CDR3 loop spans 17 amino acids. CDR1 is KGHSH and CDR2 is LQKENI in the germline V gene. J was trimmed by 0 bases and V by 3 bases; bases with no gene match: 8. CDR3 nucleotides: TGTGCCAGCTCACCTTTTGGTAAGGGGGCCTCCTACAATGAGCAGTTCTTC. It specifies CASSPFGKGASYNEQFF.

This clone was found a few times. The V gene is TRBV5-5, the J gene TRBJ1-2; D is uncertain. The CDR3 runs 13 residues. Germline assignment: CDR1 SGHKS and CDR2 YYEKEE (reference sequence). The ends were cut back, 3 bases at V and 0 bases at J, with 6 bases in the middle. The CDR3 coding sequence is TGTGCCAGCAGCTCCCAAGCTAACTATGGCTACACCTTC. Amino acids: CASSSQANYGYTF.

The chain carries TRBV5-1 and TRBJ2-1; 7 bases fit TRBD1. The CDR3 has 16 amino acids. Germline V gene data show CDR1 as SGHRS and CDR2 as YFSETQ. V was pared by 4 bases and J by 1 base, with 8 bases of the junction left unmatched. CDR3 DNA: TGCGCCAGCAGCAAGATGACAGGGCTATCCTACAATGAGCAGTTCTTC. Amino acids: CASSKMTGLSYNEQFF.

The CDR3 bases are TGCGCCAGCAGCCAAGATTCCGCTGCCACCACGAACACCGGGGAGCTGTTTTTT. This translates into CASSQDSAATTNTGELFF. The J gene is TRBJ2-2, the V gene TRBV4-3; D remains ambiguous. The V gene lost 0 bases and the J gene lost 0 bases, with 14 bases spanning the gap. The CDR3 extends over 18 amino acids. CDR1 is LGHNA and CDR2 is YSLEER in the germline V gene.

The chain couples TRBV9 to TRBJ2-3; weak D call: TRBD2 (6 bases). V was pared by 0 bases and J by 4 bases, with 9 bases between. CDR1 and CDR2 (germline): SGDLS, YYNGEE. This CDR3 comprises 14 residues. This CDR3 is CASSVVGSADTQYF. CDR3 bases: TGTGCCAGCAGCGTAGTCGGGAGTGCAGATACGCAGTATTTT.